This T cell receptor beta chain stems from a study of cytomegalovirus exposure and HLA in healthy donors. General observations from the study: Rare TCR sequences predominated, though certain public TCRs were found in many donors. The study flagged around 160 TCR beta chains as cytomegalovirus-associated.

It was with 60 Vbeta and 13 Jbeta primers that the PCR ran. Libraries were prepared by immunoSEQ multiplex PCR; TCRdb keeps only in-frame clonotypes and omits some of them. The data hold some 110,000 clones, with about 72% observed a single time. As concerns this clone: Its matching antigen is unknown.

The germline V gene has CDR1 GTSNPN and CDR2 SVGIG (reference sequence). The V and J ends lost 1 base and 0 bases respectively, with 6 bases between them. The CDR3 extends over 13 amino acids. The clonotype comes from a man between 50 and 59 years old in good health and CMV-seropositive. Sequencing used PBMCs. This chain uses TRBV30 with TRBJ1-1; D is perhaps TRBD1 (5 bases). CDR3 DNA: TGTGCCTGGAGTGGACAGCTGAACACTGAAGCTTTCTTT. As protein: CAWSGQLNTEAFF.